Following are 15 T cell receptor beta chains from one sample sequenced in a study of beta chain features in type 1 diabetes. For these TCRs, the target antigens are not known. The sequenced template was cDNA made from the entire isolated RNA. The data were produced by immunoSEQ multiplex PCR, yet TCRdb's version contains in-frame clones alone and is incomplete. Of hundreds of thousands of clones in the sample, more than 12% were seen once. Notes on the study in general: TCRB CDR3 length was moderately but significantly reduced in all four CD4+ subsets of Type 1 diabetes patients.

Source material: naive CD4+ T cells from blood. The receptors derive from a man in his late teens or twenties with type 1 diabetes.

This clone turned up a few times. The chain couples TRBV9 to TRBJ2-3, with no clear D. CDR3 length equals 13 residues. CDR1 and CDR2 from the germline V gene are SGDLS and YYNGEE. V gave up 1 base and J gave up 2 bases, with 5 bases separating them. CDR3 coding DNA: TGTGCCAGCAGCGTACTATTCACAGATACGCAGTATTTT. Protein: CASSVLFTDTQYF.

This clone appeared a few times. This rearrangement joins TRBV7-2 to TRBJ2-7; TRBD2 matches 14 bases. In germline, CDR1 is SGHTA, CDR2 FQGNSA. The CDR3 is 16 residues long. V shed 5 bases and J 5 bases; nucleotides not matched to a gene: 8. The CDR3 reads CASSLRLAGGPNEQYF. The CDR3 DNA follows: TGTGCCAGCAGCCTCCGACTAGCGGGGGGGCCAAACGAGCAGTACTTC. The full variable domain, its missing parts supplied by reference TRBV7-2 and TRBJ2-7, is GAGVSQSPSNKVTEKGKDVELRCDPISGHTALYWYRQSLGQGLEFLIYFQGNSAPDKSGLPSDRFSAERTGGSVSTLTIQRTQQEDSAVYLCASSLRLAGGPNEQYFGPGTRLTVT.

The rearrangement links TRBV6-1 to TRBJ2-7, with 7 bases lining up with TRBD1. V was clipped by 7 bases and J by 6 bases; unmatched bases: 6. The CDR3 extends over 12 amino acids. CDR1 is MNHNS and CDR2 is SASEGT in the germline V gene. CDR3 DNA: TGTGCCAGCACCTGGCGGACAGGCGAGCAGTACTTC. Residues: CASTWRTGEQYF.

This clone has only a few counts. This chain uses TRBV28 with TRBJ1-2; D is unclear. This CDR3 contains 12 residues. Germline values: CDR1 MDHEN, CDR2 SYDVKM. Trimming stripped 4 bases from V and 6 bases from J, with 9 bases between. The CDR3 DNA is TGTGCCAGCAGTTCCCCCCGGAATGGCTACACCTTC. This gives the protein CASSSPRNGYTF.

The rearrangement uses TRBV2 and TRBJ2-4; 9 bases align to TRBD1. V shed 8 bases and J 0 bases; nucleotides not matched to a gene: 8. CDR1 SNHLY and CDR2 FYNNEI come from the germline V gene. This CDR3 comprises 16 residues. The DNA for the CDR3 is TGTGCCAGCCTCAGGACAGGGGAGATAGCCAAAAACATTCAGTACTTC. Translated: CASLRTGEIAKNIQYF.

The rearrangement links TRBV5-6 to TRBJ2-3, with TRBD1 as a possible D gene (6 bases). Trimming shortened V by 0 bases and J by 2 bases, and 16 bases separated the two germline ends. CDR1 and CDR2 (germline): SGHDT, YYEEEE. This CDR3 has 17 amino acids. In DNA form, the CDR3 reads TGTGCCAGCAGCTTGGAAGGTGGGACACATATCACAGATACGCAGTATTTT. It is translated as CASSLEGGTHITDTQYF. Full variable domain (missing parts from reference TRBV5-6 and TRBJ2-3): DAGVTQSPTHLIKTRGQQVTLRCSPKSGHDTVSWYQQALGQGPQFIFQYYEEEERQRGNFPDRFSGHQFPNYSSELNVNALLLGDSALYLCASSLEGGTHITDTQYFGPGTRLTVL.

In regard to this clone: The junction and the germline gene differ at one end; a read error may be behind it. This chain joins TRBV7-7 and TRBJ2-1; TRBD2 matches 12 bases. The CDR3 covers 18 residues. CDR1 SSHAT and CDR2 FNYEAQ come from the germline V gene (reference sequence). The CDR3 loop reads CASSALLTSGGPYNEQFF. The CDR3 nucleotides read TGTGCTAGCAGCGCCCTACTGACTAGCGGGGGCCCGTACAATGAGCAGTTCTTC. Supplemented by reference TRBV7-7 and TRBJ2-1, the full variable domain reads GAGVSQSPRYKVTKRGQDVTLRCDPISSHATLYWYQQALGQGPEFLTYFNYEAQPDKSGLPSDRFSAERPEGSISTLTIQRTEQRDSAMYRCASSALLTSGGPYNEQFFGPGTRLTVL.

The rearrangement uses TRBV11-3 and TRBJ2-1, with D perhaps matching TRBD1 or TRBD2 (5 bases each). Germline V gives CDR1 SGHNT, CDR2 YENEEA. This CDR3 contains 16 residues. The V end lost 1 base, the J end lost 5 bases, and 15 bases lay between the germline ends. The CDR3 nucleotides read TGTGCCAGCAGCTTAGGCCGGGTCTTGGGGGACAATGAGCAGTTCTTC. Protein sequence: CASSLGRVLGDNEQFF.

This clone occurred a few times. The V call is TRBV7-8, the J call TRBJ2-4; D is unresolved. This CDR3 contains 14 residues. Germline CDR1 is SGHVS and CDR2 is FQNEAQ. Trimming left V 1 base short and J 0 bases short, with 4 bases between. CDR3 protein: CASSLEVAKNIQYF. Written as DNA, the CDR3 is TGTGCCAGCAGCTTAGAGGTAGCCAAAAACATTCAGTACTTC.

The rearrangement links TRBV15 to TRBJ1-5; no clear D gene. The ends were cut back, 0 bases at V and 5 bases at J, with 2 bases in the middle. The CDR3 length is 12 residues. Germline assignment: CDR1 LNHNV and CDR2 YYDKDF (reference sequence). CDR3 sequence: CATSRDDQPQHF. The CDR3 DNA sequence: TGTGCCACCAGCAGAGATGATCAGCCCCAGCATTTT.

The chain is built from TRBV30 and TRBJ2-7; 11 bases map to TRBD1. Germline V gene data show CDR1 as GTSNPN and CDR2 as SVGIG (reference sequence). The CDR3 sequence is 17 residues long. V was pared by 2 bases and J by 0 bases, with 9 bases of the junction left unmatched. In nucleotides, the CDR3 is TGTGCCTGGAGTCCCCCCGCCGGGACAGGGGGCTCCTACGAGCAGTACTTC. This codes for CAWSPPAGTGGSYEQYF.

This clone appeared a few times. The chain uses TRBV6-1 and TRBJ1-2, with D tentatively TRBD1 (5 bases). Germline CDR1 is MNHNS and CDR2 is SASEGT. The germline V and J ends were trimmed by 5 bases and 4 bases, with 8 bases remaining between them. This CDR3 spans 12 amino acids. The CDR3 loop reads CASSSDSYGYTF. CDR3 coding DNA: TGTGCCAGCAGTTCAGACAGCTATGGCTACACCTTC.

This chain connects TRBV29-1 to TRBJ2-5; tentatively, D is TRBD1 (6 bases). Per the germline V gene, CDR1 is SQVTM and CDR2 is ANQGSEA. V shed 7 bases and J shed 3 bases, with 12 bases lying between them. CDR3 size: 12 residues. For the CDR3, the DNA is TGCAGCGGGCTGGACAGAGAAGAGACCCAGTACTTC. Translation gives CSGLDREETQYF.

This chain connects TRBV2 to TRBJ2-3; the D gene is possibly TRBD1 (5 bases). Trimming took 1 base from V and 3 from J, leaving 14 bases between them. Germline loops: CDR1 SNHLY, CDR2 FYNNEI. The CDR3 totals 16 residues. The CDR3 nucleotides are TGTGCCAGCAGTGAAGTGGGGCAGGGTTGGACAGATACGCAGTATTTT. Amino acids: CASSEVGQGWTDTQYF.

There are a few counts of this clone. V and J are TRBV10-3 and TRBJ2-3, with TRBD1 matching 9 bases. CDR3 length: 15 amino acids. Germline-derived CDR1 and CDR2 are ENHRY and SYGVKD. V lost 6 bases, J lost 1 base, and 5 bases stayed unmatched. CDR3 sequence: CAIRKRQGGTDTQYF. DNA of the CDR3: TGTGCCATCAGGAAGAGACAGGGGGGCACAGATACGCAGTATTTT.